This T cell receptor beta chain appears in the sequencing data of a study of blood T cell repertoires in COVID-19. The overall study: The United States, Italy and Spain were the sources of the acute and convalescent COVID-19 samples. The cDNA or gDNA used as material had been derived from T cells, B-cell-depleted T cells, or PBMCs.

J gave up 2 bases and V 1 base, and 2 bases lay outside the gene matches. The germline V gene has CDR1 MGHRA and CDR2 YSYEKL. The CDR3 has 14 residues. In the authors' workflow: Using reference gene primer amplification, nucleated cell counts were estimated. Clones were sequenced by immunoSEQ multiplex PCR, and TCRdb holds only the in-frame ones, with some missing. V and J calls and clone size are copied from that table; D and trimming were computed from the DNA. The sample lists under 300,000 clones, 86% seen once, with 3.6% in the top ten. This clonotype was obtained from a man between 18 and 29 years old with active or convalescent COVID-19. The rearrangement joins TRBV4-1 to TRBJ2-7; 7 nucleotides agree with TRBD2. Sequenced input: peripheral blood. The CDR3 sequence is CASSQGAGAYEQYF. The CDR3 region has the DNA TGCGCCAGCAGCCAAGGGGCGGGAGCCTACGAGCAGTACTTC.